The 27 T cell receptor beta chains reported below all come from one sample, sequenced in a study of beta chain features in type 1 diabetes. The antigens of these receptors remain unknown. General study findings and limits: TCRB CDR3s from Type 1 diabetes patients were moderately but significantly shorter in all four CD4+ subsets.

Every bit of the isolated RNA underwent reverse transcription, so sequencing read expressed TCRB transcripts. Sequenced by immunoSEQ multiplex PCR; TCRdb stores in-frame clones only, minus some. The sample includes roughly 300,000 clones, about a tenth of them seen just once. Sample: central memory CD4+ T cells from blood. These receptors came from a young man with type 1 diabetes.

The rearrangement links TRBV4-3 to TRBJ2-3; D unresolved. Trimming cost V 3 bases and J 2 bases, with 6 bases left between them. This CDR3 is built from 13 residues. Looked up from germline, CDR1 is LGHNA and CDR2 is YSLEER. The CDR3 spells CASSHSHTDTQYF. CDR3 nucleotides: TGCGCCAGCAGCCATTCACACACAGATACGCAGTATTTT.

V is TRBV29-1 and J is TRBJ1-2, with no clear D. Germline loops: CDR1 SQVTM, CDR2 ANQGSEA. This CDR3 is 15 amino acids long. V lost 1 base to trimming and J lost 4 bases, with 16 bases between them. The CDR3 coding sequence is TGCAGCGTTGAAGGTATGGAGTTGGAGGGCTATGGCTACACCTTC. This gives the protein CSVEGMELEGYGYTF.

This clone was recorded a few times. The chain employs TRBV23-1 and TRBJ2-7; D assignment may be TRBD1 or TRBD2 (5 bases each). TRBV23-1 is an ORF, and what it does is uncertain. V was cut by 6 bases and J by 7 bases, with 25 bases left in between. The CDR3 extends over 16 amino acids. The CDR3 loop reads CASSKGRGSGFGEQYF. Written as DNA, the CDR3 is TGCGCCAGCAGCAAGGGACGAGGGTCAGGTTTCGGAGAGCAGTACTTC.

This clone was seen more than once but under ten times. The chain joins TRBV30 to TRBJ2-1; 7 nucleotides agree with TRBD2. In germline, CDR1 is GTSNPN, CDR2 SVGIG (reference sequence). The V and J ends lost 2 bases and 0 bases, in that order; junction bases with no gene match: 4. CDR3 size: 15 residues. CDR3 sequence (DNA): TGTGCCTGGAGTTTGCGGGGGAGCTCCTACAATGAGCAGTTCTTC. Protein sequence: CAWSLRGSSYNEQFF.

The chain combines TRBV4-3 with TRBJ2-3, with 9 positions matching TRBD2. The CDR3 runs 18 residues. J was trimmed by 4 bases and V by 0 bases; bases with no gene match: 11. The germline gives CDR1 LGHNA, CDR2 YSLEER. The CDR3 region is CASSQDLPTSGRADTQYF. DNA of the CDR3: TGCGCCAGCAGCCAAGATCTCCCGACTAGCGGACGGGCAGATACGCAGTATTTT.

Many counts were recorded for this clone. This rearrangement joins TRBV19 to TRBJ2-5, with D perhaps TRBD2 (6 bases). V lost 3 bases to trimming and J lost 6 bases, with 14 bases between them. CDR1 is LNHDA and CDR2 is SQIVND in the germline V gene (reference sequence). This CDR3 is built from 14 residues. The CDR3 DNA sequence: TGTGCCAGTAGTATGGGCAGGGCGGGACAGACCCAGTACTTC. Residues: CASSMGRAGQTQYF.

The rearrangement joins TRBV19 to TRBJ2-5, with 14 bases lining up with TRBD2. V lost 3 bases, J lost 4 bases, and 7 bases stayed unmatched. CDR3 length: 17 amino acids. The germline V gene encodes CDR1 LNHDA and CDR2 SQIVND (reference sequence). CDR3 nucleotide sequence: TGTGCCAGTAGTATTCGACTAGCGGGGGGGACAGGAGAGACCCAGTACTTC. It specifies CASSIRLAGGTGETQYF.

This clone was observed a few times. The chain links TRBV27 to TRBJ1-4; D is unresolved. The CDR3 extends over 15 amino acids. CDR1 MNHEY and CDR2 SMNVEV come from the germline V gene (reference sequence). Trimming removed 4 bases from V and 4 bases from J, with 13 bases in between. The CDR3 sequence is CASSSLASVNEKLFF. CDR3 nucleotide sequence: TGTGCCAGCAGTTCCTTGGCGAGCGTTAATGAAAAACTGTTTTTT.

This clone was observed a few times. V usage is TRBV4-3 and J usage is TRBJ2-7, with D possibly TRBD1 on 6 matching bases. Germline CDR1 and CDR2: LGHNA and YSLEER. The CDR3 extends over 16 amino acids. V lost 0 bases, J lost 5 bases, and 17 bases lay in between. The CDR3 sequence: CASSQDQGPIAHEQYF. As DNA, the CDR3 is TGCGCCAGCAGCCAAGACCAGGGGCCCATAGCGCACGAGCAGTACTTC.

The CDR3 protein is CASSAQENTEAFF. In DNA, the CDR3 is TGTGCCAGCAGTGCTCAGGAGAACACTGAAGCTTTCTTT. The gene calls are TRBV6-1 and TRBJ1-1, with unresolved D. The V gene's germline CDR1 is MNHNS and CDR2 SASEGT. The V and J ends lost 4 bases and 1 base respectively, with 7 bases between them. The CDR3 sequence is 13 residues long.

V is TRBV5-6 and J is TRBJ2-7, with 9 bases lining up with TRBD1. After removal of 4 bases from V and 6 bases from J, the junction contained 5 bases not matched to a gene. The length of the CDR3 is 13 residues. The germline V gene has CDR1 SGHDT and CDR2 YYEEEE. Here the CDR3 DNA reads TGTGCCAGCAGCGGACAGGGGAGAGGCGAGCAGTACTTC. Its translation is CASSGQGRGEQYF. The complete variable domain, with remaining parts taken from reference TRBV5-6 and TRBJ2-7, reads DAGVTQSPTHLIKTRGQQVTLRCSPKSGHDTVSWYQQALGQGPQFIFQYYEEEERQRGNFPDRFSGHQFPNYSSELNVNALLLGDSALYLCASSGQGRGEQYFGPGTRLTVT.

CDR3 amino acids: CSADREGEQFF. In DNA, the CDR3 is TGCAGTGCTGACAGGGAAGGTGAGCAGTTCTTC. The chain combines TRBV20-1 with TRBJ2-1; 7 nucleotides line up with TRBD1. Germline CDR1 is DFQATT and CDR2 is SNEGSKA (reference sequence). The CDR3 length is 11 residues. The V gene end was trimmed by 5 bases and the J gene end by 9 bases; junction bases not matched to a gene: 4.

This clone is a singleton in its sample. The chain recombines TRBV19 with TRBJ2-2; 13 bases line up with TRBD2. J lost 6 bases, V lost 5 bases, and 6 bases had no gene match. The CDR3 runs to 16 residues. Per germline, CDR1 LNHDA and CDR2 SQIVND (reference sequence). CDR3 sequence (DNA): TGTGCCAGTAGTCCAGGACTAGCGGGGGCTCCCGGGGAGCTGTTTTTT. Translation gives CASSPGLAGAPGELFF.

A few counts support this clone. The chain joins TRBV25-1 to TRBJ2-6, with D perhaps matching TRBD1 or TRBD2 (6 bases each). The germline CDR1 and CDR2 sequences are MGHDK and SYGVNS. This CDR3 contains 18 residues. The V and J ends lost 10 bases and 0 bases respectively, with 22 bases between them. The CDR3 here is CANHSRGASSSGANVLTF. Written as DNA, the CDR3 is TGTGCCAACCACTCTAGGGGGGCTTCCTCCTCTGGGGCCAACGTCCTGACTTTC.

In this sample, this clone turned up many times. CDR3 in DNA: TGTGCCAGCAGCTTAGTCGGGGGGCCGACAGATACGCAGTATTTT. Its translation is CASSLVGGPTDTQYF. The chain couples TRBV7-2 to TRBJ2-3; possible D gene TRBD2, 7 bases. The germline V and J ends were trimmed by 1 base and 3 bases, with 11 bases remaining between them. CDR1 is SGHTA, CDR2 FQGNSA, per germline. This CDR3 region has 15 residues.

V is TRBV6-6 and J is TRBJ2-1; TRBD1 might be the D (8 bases). With 6 bases removed from V and 5 bases from J, the gap between germline ends came to 17 bases. CDR3 length equals 15 residues. The germline gives CDR1 MNHNY, CDR2 SVGAGI (reference sequence). CDR3 amino acids: CASRLQGGAHNEQFF. CDR3 nucleotide sequence: TGTGCCAGCAGATTACAGGGGGGGGCCCACAATGAGCAGTTCTTC.

This rearrangement joins TRBV6-6 to TRBJ2-7; D gene unclear. From germline, CDR1 is MNHNY and CDR2 SVGAGI (reference sequence). Trimming took 0 bases from V and 6 from J, leaving 6 bases between them. The CDR3 runs 12 residues. CDR3 nucleotides: TGTGCCAGCAGTTACTCGAACAGCGAGCAGTACTTC. Encoded protein: CASSYSNSEQYF.

This chain uses TRBV4-3 with TRBJ1-6; the match to TRBD1 covers 10 bases. The CDR3 is made up of 16 amino acids. The V gene end was trimmed by 0 bases and the J gene end by 9 bases; junction bases not matched to a gene: 5. Germline V lookup: CDR1 LGHNA, CDR2 YSLEER. The CDR3 loop reads CASSQDDRGHGSPLHF. In nucleotides, the CDR3 is TGCGCCAGCAGCCAAGATGACAGGGGGCATGGTTCACCCCTCCACTTT.

This clone was seen a few times. The genes are TRBV7-2 and TRBJ2-1; D is possibly TRBD1 (6 bases). Germline V gene data show CDR1 as SGHTA and CDR2 as FQGNSA. There are 13 residues in the CDR3. The V gene lost 2 bases and the J gene lost 6 bases, with 8 bases spanning the gap. This CDR3 is CASSLRGTNEQFF. The CDR3 DNA follows: TGTGCCAGCAGCTTAAGGGGGACCAATGAGCAGTTCTTC.

Comments on this clone: Compared with germline, one end of the junction differs, possibly owing to a read error. J is TRBJ2-3 and V is TRBV29-1; TRBD2 matches at 9 bases. The CDR3 is 15 residues long. The germline gives CDR1 SQVTM, CDR2 ANQGSEA. The CDR3 loop is CRVDEAGGGGATQYF. The CDR3 region has the DNA TGCCGCGTTGACGAGGCGGGGGGGGGCGGTGCTACGCAGTATTTT.

The chain has TRBV4-3 and TRBJ1-2, with D uncertain. The germline gives CDR1 LGHNA, CDR2 YSLEER. V gave up 0 bases and J gave up 1 base, with 6 bases separating them. This CDR3 spans 14 amino acids. CDR3 in DNA: TGCGCCAGCAGCCAAGATACGCTTAACTATGGCTACACCTTC. Encoded protein: CASSQDTLNYGYTF.

This rearrangement joins TRBV5-1 to TRBJ2-3; tentative D call: TRBD2 (5 bases). This CDR3 spans 15 amino acids. V lost 1 base, J lost 5 bases, and 14 bases lay in between. The germline gives CDR1 SGHRS, CDR2 YFSETQ. CDR3: CASSLYGEEGDTQYF. CDR3 coding DNA: TGCGCCAGCAGCTTGTACGGGGAAGAGGGAGATACGCAGTATTTT.

The CDR3, as DNA: TGTGCCAGTAGTATAGGTGGACTAGCGGGGCTGGAGACCCAGTACTTC. Encoded protein: CASSIGGLAGLETQYF. V gene TRBV19 combines with J gene TRBJ2-5, with TRBD2 identical over 12 bases. Germline values: CDR1 LNHDA, CDR2 SQIVND (reference sequence). CDR3 length equals 16 residues. The V gene end was trimmed by 1 base and the J gene end by 5 bases; junction bases not matched to a gene: 5.

The chain has TRBV4-3 and TRBJ2-1, with D unclear. Germline V gene lookup returns CDR1 LGHNA and CDR2 YSLEER. Trimming pared 1 base from V and 1 base from J, leaving 11 bases between. The CDR3 runs to 16 residues. CDR3 in amino acids: CASSQGVGKSYNEQFF. The CDR3 DNA is TGCGCCAGCAGCCAAGGTGTTGGGAAGTCCTACAATGAGCAGTTCTTC.

This clone was seen only a few times. The rearrangement uses TRBV15 and TRBJ1-3; D gene unclear. This CDR3 spans 16 amino acids. Trimming pared 0 bases from V and 0 bases from J, leaving 9 bases between. Germline V lookup: CDR1 LNHNV, CDR2 YYDKDF (reference sequence). CDR3 residues: CATSRDQDSSGNTIYF. The DNA for the CDR3 is TGTGCCACCAGCAGAGATCAGGATAGCTCTGGAAACACCATATATTTT. The whole variable domain, remainder taken from reference TRBV15 and TRBJ1-3, is DAMVIQNPRYQVTQFGKPVTLSCSQTLNHNVMYWYQQKSSQAPKLLFHYYDKDFNNEADTPDNFQSRRPNTSFCFLDIRSPGLGDTAMYLCATSRDQDSSGNTIYFGEGSWLTVV.

This clone was picked up a small number of times. J is TRBJ1-2 and V is TRBV6-5; no clear D. Trimming cost V 6 bases and J 2 bases, with 10 bases left between them. The CDR3 consists of 13 residues. Germline values: CDR1 MNHEY, CDR2 SVGAGI. The CDR3 DNA reads TGTGCCAGCAGACAAGCGGGGAACTATGGCTACACCTTC. Translation gives CASRQAGNYGYTF.

There are many counts of this clone. V gene TRBV27 combines with J gene TRBJ2-3, with D hard to call. The V end lost 5 bases, the J end lost 1 base, and 7 bases lay between the germline ends. From germline, CDR1 is MNHEY and CDR2 SMNVEV (reference sequence). The CDR3 length is 13 residues. The CDR3 reads CASSIKGTDTQYF. The CDR3 DNA sequence: TGTGCCAGCAGTATCAAAGGCACAGATACGCAGTATTTT.